The rows below give T cell receptor beta chains drawn from one sample of a study of blood T cell repertoires in COVID-19. Here immunoSEQ multiplex PCR was the method, and the copy in TCRdb shows in-frame clones only, minus some. The data contain approximately 210,000 clones, over 70% of them seen just once; the ten biggest clones take up 7% to 10%. Input material: peripheral blood. All receptors derive from a woman between 50 and 59 years old with acute or convalescent COVID-19. The CDR3 runs from the conserved cysteine through the conserved F or W. D genes are given only for firm matches. Size tells how often a clone was seen (once, few, many) or the class of an expanded clone, and some rows leave it out.

j_call: TRBJ2-5
clone_size: once
v_call: TRBV6-1
d_call: TRBD2
cdr3_aa: CASSGLAQETQYF
cdr3_nt: TGTGCCAGCAGCGGACTAGCCCAAGAGACCCAGTACTTC

j_call: TRBJ2-1
clone_size: -
v_call: TRBV19
d_call: TRBD2
cdr3_aa: CASSIRAGGPAEQFF
cdr3_nt: TGTGCCAGTAGTATTAGGGCGGGAGGGCCTGCTGAGCAGTTCTTC

j_call: TRBJ2-1
clone_size: -
v_call: TRBV19
d_call: -
cdr3_aa: CAGGDMTATYNEQFF
cdr3_nt: TGTGCCGGAGGGGATATGACCGCTACCTACAATGAGCAGTTCTTC

j_call: TRBJ2-1
clone_size: -
v_call: TRBV5-1
d_call: TRBD1
cdr3_aa: CASTRTGVSYNEQFF
cdr3_nt: TGCGCCAGCACCAGGACAGGGGTGTCCTACAATGAGCAGTTCTTC

j_call: TRBJ2-2
clone_size: -
v_call: TRBV7-8
d_call: -
cdr3_aa: CASSLSTGELFF
cdr3_nt: TGTGCCAGCAGCCTTAGCACCGGGGAGCTGTTTTTT

j_call: TRBJ1-1
clone_size: -
v_call: TRBV7-9
d_call: -
cdr3_aa: CASSYQENTEAFF
cdr3_nt: TGTGCCAGCAGCTACCAGGAGAACACTGAAGCTTTCTTT

j_call: TRBJ2-1
clone_size: -
v_call: TRBV7-6
d_call: -
cdr3_aa: CASSFDNEQFF
cdr3_nt: TGTGCCAGCAGCTTCGACAATGAGCAGTTCTTC

j_call: TRBJ2-7
clone_size: -
v_call: TRBV3-1/TRBV3-2
d_call: -
cdr3_aa: CASSHRRPSAHYEQYF
cdr3_nt: TGTGCCAGCAGCCACCGCCGCCCTAGCGCCCACTACGAGCAGTACTTC

j_call: TRBJ2-6
clone_size: -
v_call: TRBV6-1
d_call: -
cdr3_aa: CASSGGGGDYSGANVLTF
cdr3_nt: TGTGCCAGCAGTGGTGGGGGCGGGGACTACTCTGGGGCCAACGTCCTGACTTTC

j_call: TRBJ2-1
clone_size: -
v_call: TRBV5-8
d_call: TRBD2
cdr3_aa: CASSIGTSGRNEQFF
cdr3_nt: TGTGCCAGCAGCATCGGGACTAGCGGGAGAAATGAGCAGTTCTTC

j_call: TRBJ1-5
clone_size: -
v_call: TRBV28
d_call: -
cdr3_aa: CASSAPGTQHF
cdr3_nt: TGTGCCAGCAGCGCGCCAGGGACCCAGCATTTT

j_call: TRBJ2-2
clone_size: -
v_call: TRBV2
d_call: -
cdr3_aa: CATLGGNTGELFF
cdr3_nt: TGTGCCACCCTAGGGGGAAACACCGGGGAGCTGTTTTTT

j_call: TRBJ2-3
clone_size: -
v_call: TRBV4-2
d_call: TRBD2
cdr3_aa: CASSQDGGRGSTDTQYF
cdr3_nt: TGTGCCAGCAGCCAAGACGGCGGGAGAGGGAGCACAGATACGCAGTATTTT

j_call: TRBJ2-1
clone_size: -
v_call: TRBV5-1
d_call: -
cdr3_aa: CASSLSSEQFF
cdr3_nt: TGCGCCAGCAGCTTGTCCAGTGAGCAGTTCTTC

j_call: TRBJ2-3
clone_size: -
v_call: TRBV11-3
d_call: -
cdr3_aa: CASSFRAEPPKDTQYF
cdr3_nt: TGTGCCAGCAGCTTCCGTGCGGAACCCCCGAAAGATACGCAGTATTTT

j_call: TRBJ2-3
clone_size: -
v_call: TRBV7-9
d_call: -
cdr3_aa: CASSLVVDTQYF
cdr3_nt: TGTGCCAGCAGCTTAGTAGTGGATACGCAGTATTTT

j_call: TRBJ2-3
clone_size: -
v_call: TRBV29-1
d_call: TRBD2
cdr3_aa: CSASRGGPGGSTDTQYF
cdr3_nt: TGCAGCGCCTCCCGGGGGGGCCCCGGAGGGAGCACAGATACGCAGTATTTT

j_call: TRBJ1-5
clone_size: -
v_call: TRBV24-1
d_call: -
cdr3_aa: CATSSPGGVSNQPQHF
cdr3_nt: TGTGCCACCAGTTCCCCCGGGGGGGTGAGCAATCAGCCCCAGCATTTT

j_call: TRBJ2-3
clone_size: -
v_call: TRBV27
d_call: -
cdr3_aa: CASSPGTTDTQYF
cdr3_nt: TGTGCCAGCAGTCCGGGGACAACTGATACGCAGTATTTT

j_call: TRBJ2-6
clone_size: -
v_call: TRBV5-4
d_call: -
cdr3_aa: CASSRRTPSGANVLTF
cdr3_nt: TGTGCCAGCTCTAGAAGGACACCCTCTGGGGCCAACGTCCTGACTTTC

j_call: TRBJ1-1
clone_size: few
v_call: TRBV10-3
d_call: -
cdr3_aa: CAISETTDNTEAFF
cdr3_nt: TGTGCCATCAGTGAAACGACAGATAACACTGAAGCTTTCTTT

j_call: TRBJ1-5
clone_size: -
v_call: TRBV6-5
d_call: -
cdr3_aa: CASSEDTGINQPQHF
cdr3_nt: TGTGCCAGCTCGGAAGATACAGGAATCAATCAGCCCCAGCATTTT

j_call: TRBJ1-2
clone_size: -
v_call: TRBV29-1
d_call: -
cdr3_aa: CSVGSRGGYTF
cdr3_nt: TGCAGCGTTGGCAGTCGGGGTGGCTACACCTTC

j_call: TRBJ1-1
clone_size: -
v_call: TRBV5-1
d_call: -
cdr3_aa: CASSFLTAGTEAFF
cdr3_nt: TGCGCCAGCAGCTTCCTGACGGCGGGCACTGAAGCTTTCTTT

j_call: TRBJ1-1
clone_size: -
v_call: TRBV7-3
d_call: -
cdr3_aa: CASSLTGPRGGGTEAFF
cdr3_nt: TGTGCCAGCAGCTTAACAGGACCTAGGGGGGGCGGCACTGAAGCTTTCTTT

j_call: TRBJ1-3
clone_size: -
v_call: TRBV19
d_call: TRBD1
cdr3_aa: CASSPWTGTGNTIYF
cdr3_nt: TGTGCCAGTAGTCCCTGGACAGGGACTGGAAACACCATATATTTT

j_call: TRBJ1-2
clone_size: once
v_call: TRBV2
d_call: -
cdr3_aa: CASSEQPGHGLYGYTF
cdr3_nt: TGTGCCAGCAGTGAACAGCCGGGACACGGCCTCTATGGCTACACCTTC

j_call: TRBJ2-7
clone_size: -
v_call: TRBV29-1
d_call: -
cdr3_aa: CSVRQRGEVYEQYF
cdr3_nt: TGCAGCGTTAGACAGCGTGGGGAGGTCTACGAGCAGTACTTC

j_call: TRBJ2-2
clone_size: many
v_call: TRBV2
d_call: TRBD1
cdr3_aa: CASSDLGTATGELFF
cdr3_nt: TGTGCCAGCAGTGACCTCGGGACAGCAACCGGGGAGCTGTTTTTT

j_call: TRBJ2-3
clone_size: -
v_call: TRBV28
d_call: TRBD1
cdr3_aa: CASTGQGGTQYF
cdr3_nt: TGTGCCAGCACCGGACAGGGTGGGACGCAGTATTTT

j_call: TRBJ1-5
clone_size: -
v_call: TRBV12-3/TRBV12-4
d_call: -
cdr3_aa: CASSTGLEQPQHF
cdr3_nt: TGTGCCAGCAGTACAGGGTTAGAACAGCCCCAGCATTTT

j_call: TRBJ1-6
clone_size: -
v_call: TRBV6-5
d_call: TRBD1
cdr3_aa: CASRRPTGENSPLHF
cdr3_nt: TGTGCCAGCCGCCGGCCGACAGGGGAGAATTCACCCCTCCACTTT

j_call: TRBJ2-2
clone_size: -
v_call: TRBV5-1
d_call: -
cdr3_aa: CASSLGSGTFNTGELFF
cdr3_nt: TGCGCCAGCAGCTTGGGGAGTGGGACTTTCAACACCGGGGAGCTGTTTTTT

j_call: TRBJ2-3
clone_size: -
v_call: TRBV19
d_call: TRBD1
cdr3_aa: CASSTRTGEVVDTQYF
cdr3_nt: TGTGCCAGTAGTACACGGACAGGGGAAGTGGTAGATACGCAGTATTTT

j_call: TRBJ2-5
clone_size: -
v_call: TRBV9
d_call: -
cdr3_aa: CASSPQGFRETQYF
cdr3_nt: TGTGCCAGCAGCCCACAGGGATTCCGGGAGACCCAGTACTTC

j_call: TRBJ2-6
clone_size: -
v_call: TRBV19
d_call: -
cdr3_aa: CASSSALFSGANVLTF
cdr3_nt: TGTGCCAGTAGTTCCGCACTGTTCTCTGGGGCCAACGTCCTGACTTTC

j_call: TRBJ2-7
clone_size: few
v_call: TRBV10-1
d_call: TRBD2
cdr3_aa: CASSESASGGYEQYF
cdr3_nt: TGCGCCAGCAGTGAGTCCGCTAGCGGAGGCTACGAGCAGTACTTC

j_call: TRBJ2-7
clone_size: -
v_call: TRBV29-1
d_call: -
cdr3_aa: CSVQQDPHEQYF
cdr3_nt: TGCAGCGTTCAACAGGATCCCCACGAGCAGTACTTC

j_call: TRBJ2-5
clone_size: -
v_call: TRBV7-8
d_call: TRBD2
cdr3_aa: CASSMGLAGFRETQYF
cdr3_nt: TGTGCCAGCAGCATGGGACTAGCGGGATTTAGGGAGACCCAGTACTTC

j_call: TRBJ1-1
clone_size: few
v_call: TRBV5-1
d_call: -
cdr3_aa: CASSLVEQGSEAFF
cdr3_nt: TGCGCCAGCAGCTTGGTAGAGCAGGGCAGTGAAGCTTTCTTT